One TCR beta chain is described in this entry. The specificity of this receptor is unknown. Base quality data are lacking; no much larger clone is found one base away. From its cysteine to its phenylalanine, the CDR3 spans 16 amino acids. Here the CDR3 DNA is all that survives: 48 bases in frame from base 1. Trimming accounts for 4 bases at V and 0 bases at J, while the number of junction bases matched to no gene is 6. The germline V gene (reference sequence) sets CDR1 to MNHNY and CDR2 to SVGAGI. These data originate in a study of cytomegalovirus exposure and HLA in healthy donors (dated by TCRdb to between 2016 and 2019). For context, the study as a whole: According to an earlier analysis of around 600 of the donors, about 180 million T cells yielded some 110 million unique TCR beta sequences and around 280 Gb of sequence data. An earlier analysis of some 500 of the donors used high-throughput TCR beta sequencing to judge whether each TCR beta V gene segment behaved as functional or pseudogenic. To predict cytomegalovirus infection status, the study brought together high-throughput TCR immunosequencing, statistical association of individual TCRs with disease status, and machine learning. Genome-wide SNP genotypes for about three fifths of the 666 donors were used in a later genetic analysis, which treated that subset as a discovery cohort. The study profiled the T cell repertoires of more than 500 subjects by immunosequencing and related them to cytomegalovirus serostatus. Typing coverage differed by locus: A, B, C, DRB1 and DQB1 were typed in roughly 620-630 donors, DQA1 in approximately 520, DPA1 in over 600, and DPB1 in 472. In addition to the first cohort of approximately 650 subjects, a separate validation cohort of approximately 130 different subjects was used. Donor age, sex, ethnicity and CMV serostatus were collected together with the repertoire data. Of the roughly 390 genotyped donors, roughly 76% were placed in the genetic ancestry cluster associated with self-reported Caucasian donors. Five DR-DQ haplotypes were treated as single units for association and clustering because of strong linkage in the cohort. Rather than drawing on any new phenotypic data, the later analysis identified candidate immune exposures from TCR beta sequences and the way those sequences occurred across donors. Class I and class II HLA loci were covered by the typing at four-digit resolution. An early release that covered 500 to 800 HLA-typed donors contained 300 to 350 gigabases of sequencing data and around 85 million unique TCR sequences. Among some 400 genotyped donors of the cohort, an average of roughly 230,000 unique TCR beta nucleotide sequences was sequenced per donor, of which about 19% were non-productive. Every repertoire in the discovery cohort had been generated on one and the same sequencing platform. A later analysis re-examined previously published TCR beta repertoires from 600 to 700 donors and added high-resolution HLA genotyping to investigate patterns of TCR occurrence. The study aimed to test whether cataloging public T cell receptors could reveal signatures of past pathogen exposure.

The library was prepared using the immunoSEQ multiplex PCR assay. For the multiplex PCR, a mixture combining 60 forward primers for TCR Vbeta segments and 13 reverse primers for TCR Jbeta segments was used. Amplification of the CDR3 region of rearranged TCR beta genes was performed with a multiplex PCR assay on genomic DNA. On the Illumina HiSeq System, the amplified TCR beta libraries were sequenced as 87-base-pair reads. Per the source publication's procedure: In a later analysis, tens of millions of unique TCR beta chains were counted across the 500 to 850 repertoires, and approximately 11 million of these chains were shared by at least two donors. Raw reads were error-corrected and collapsed into unique sequences by a nearest-neighbor algorithm in which closely related sequences were merged to remove PCR and sequencing errors. V, D and J gene segments were assigned by aligning CDR3 sequences to IMGT reference sequences. For a sequence to be retained, at least a six-nucleotide match to both a V gene segment and a J gene segment was required. A rearrangement counted as productive if the CDR3 had no stop codons and remained in frame with V and J, and every other rearrangement counted as non-productive. CDR3 was defined by IMGT convention, running from the second conserved V-encoded cysteine to the conserved J-encoded phenylalanine. Sequences without an unambiguous match to a single V gene segment were excluded from the earlier analysis of 587 of the donors. In an earlier analysis of about 590 of the donors, a V segment was called functional when productive rearrangements were above 56.7%, and segregating when the standard deviation between donors exceeded 5%. A statistical classification framework was built for diagnosing cytomegalovirus status from the catalog of TCR beta chain sequences. V and J gene assignment, in a later analysis, came from comparing TCR nucleotide sequences with IMGT/GENE-DB human TR gene sequences. A later analysis assigned CDR3 sequences and most-parsimonious VDJ recombination scenarios with the TCRdist pipeline. A later analysis defined each TCR beta chain by its CDR3 amino acid sequence plus V-gene family, and excluded reads lacking a unique V-gene family. To address suspected cross-contamination and a sequencing artifact, a later analysis removed roughly 580 highly shared, low-generation-probability nucleotide sequences. In a later analysis, a clonal expansion index was calculated for each public chain from normalized within-repertoire ranks of inferred template counts. A later analysis computed generation probabilities with a VDJ recombination model fitted to out-of-frame rearrangements, and checked the results against IGoR. In a later analysis, hypergeometric tests were used to score TCR-TCR, TCR-HLA and TCR-CMV co-occurrence, with a repertoire-size bias correction applied to TCR pairs. A later analysis estimated false discovery rates by permuting HLA or CMV assignments 20 times. In a later analysis, co-occurring TCRs were grouped with DBSCAN, and TCRdist sequence similarity was added when clustering was performed within HLA-allele-positive subsets. Repertoires with fewer than 30,000 or more than 120,000 public chains, plus five repertoires with anomalous nucleotide sharing, were excluded from co-occurrence clustering. In its TCRdb copy, this immuneACCESS table keeps in-frame sequences only and misses some clones. Where compared with another copy, unresolved V genes explain less than half of these, and the others have no known cause. D and trimming were read from the DNA, whereas the V and J calls and clone size are those reported in that table. This sample gives 150,000 to 200,000 clones in total; more than 75% of them show up just once. Jointly, the top ten make up approximately 1.4% of the sample.

Findings and caveats that apply to the study as a whole: It was suggested by the authors that the approach could potentially be generalized to other disease states and immunological phenotypes. Roughly uniform sequencing depth across donors was assumed in presence/absence analyses, although this assumption may not hold. The 87-base-pair reads could not distinguish some IMGT-functional V segments, including TRBV6-2 and TRBV6-3, so those segments were excluded. When HLA alleles, especially DR and DQ, strongly co-occurred, TCR associations were difficult to assign to individual alleles. Correlated functional status among segregating V segments might reflect linkage disequilibrium, but an unknown experimental factor could not be ruled out. The classifier was reported to diagnose cytomegalovirus status with high specificity and sensitivity in both the original and validation cohorts. According to a later analysis, parvovirus B19, influenza, CMV and Epstein-Barr virus appeared linked to several top co-occurrence clusters. The cohort was sequenced for TCR beta chains only, and without alpha or paired-chain data the features that could be detected were limited. About 17 rarely observed V segments, including chromosome 9 orphons, were excluded from the earlier analysis of approximately 600 of the donors because counts were too low. V-gene and J-gene trimming of TCR beta chains was associated with a missense DCLRE1C variant in a later genetic analysis, and the association was replicated in an independent cohort. Compared with equally common non-associated chains, HLA-associated TCR beta chains in a later analysis were more clonally expanded and had lower generation probabilities. A later analysis found that most CMV-associated TCR beta chains appeared HLA-restricted, with HLA associations seemingly driven largely by CMV exposure. Compared with the roughly 700-donor mean, donors in an Asian-associated ancestry cluster had fewer N-insertions in productive TCRs, according to a later genetic analysis. Most TCR sequences were observed very rarely across donors, whereas some public TCRs were present in many individuals. A further reported finding was that TCR beta sequences accurately predicted the HLA-A and HLA-B alleles for most subjects in the first cohort. An earlier analysis of approximately 500 of the donors showed that most TCR beta V segments appeared in productive rearrangements either about 87% or about 30% of the time, which broadly matched IMGT annotations. Because some donors lacked HLA typing at each locus, the association tests relied only on the typed subset. Three of the identified cytomegalovirus-associated TCR beta chains were confirmed in vitro to be specific for cytomegalovirus antigens. According to a later analysis, TCR association rates differed among HLA loci, with DRB1 alleles showing the most associated TCRs and HLA-C alleles showing the fewest. The study gave a list of 150 to 200 TCR beta chains associated with cytomegalovirus. A cluster of highly shared sequence variants was judged likely to be a technical artifact of the sequencing pipeline. The only immune exposure information available for the cohort was CMV serostatus. At a false discovery rate of 0.05, a later analysis linked approximately 18,000 TCR beta sequences to specific HLA alleles.

The cohort comprised fewer than 700 healthy bone marrow donors. At the time of sampling, all cohort members were nominally healthy, though unrecorded immune exposures were likely present. The donor was CMV seronegative and was included in the group of around 320 seronegative cohort members. A peripheral blood sample was provided by each donor, and peripheral blood mononuclear cells were used for TCR beta sequencing. Genomic DNA extraction from the blood cell samples was performed with the Qiagen DNeasy Blood Extraction Kit. Specimen: PBMCs. Recombination linked TRBV6-6 to TRBJ1-5, with TRBD1 identical over 7 junction bases. The source is a man aged 40-55 years in good health and CMV-seronegative. The bases read TGTGCCAGCAGTTTAGGGACAGATTATAGCAATCAGCCCCAGCATTTT. It is translated as CASSLGTDYSNQPQHF.